This T cell receptor (beta chain) was retrieved from a study of early T cells in non-severe SARS-CoV-2 infection. At the level of the study: Sequencing used unsorted whole-blood bulk RNA, so chains lack pairing.

With respect to this clonotype: The antigen remains unidentified.

Study results and limitations: VDJdb matching, biased toward anti-spike CD8 responses, missed private and CD4 specificities.

Trimming shortened V by 9 bases and J by 0 bases, and 6 bases separated the two germline ends. The CDR3 contains 13 residues. Germline loops: CDR1 MGHRA, CDR2 YSYEKL. The TCR library protocol attached unique molecular identifiers to the individual cDNA molecules. TCRdb ran MiXCR on the 5' RACE reads and lists one entry per CDR3 protein. The sample records about 39,000 distinct CDR3 sequences, around 7% being singletons. Sequenced sample: whole blood. The chain couples TRBV4-1 to TRBJ2-6; no reliable D call. The receptor's source is an adult who was a healthcare worker with PCR-confirmed SARS-CoV-2 infection or an uninfected control (not recorded which). The CDR3 nucleotides read TGCGCCAGTAGGAGCTCTGGGGCCAACGTCCTGACTTTC. The encoded protein is CASRSSGANVLTF.